This T cell receptor (beta chain) is drawn from a study of shared clonotypes between healthy human individuals. Study at large: Researchers drew samples from two women and a few men aged 18 to 49. The plates for each donor numbered three CD4 naive, three CD4 memory, two CD8 naive and one CD8 memory. Broader study findings: Rarefaction showed that sequencing of sorted subsets was incomplete (despite large depth).

CD45RA+ naive and CD45RA-negative memory subsets were separated from CD4+ cells. Method: immunoSEQ multiplex PCR; TCRdb's copy keeps in-frame clones and lacks some. The table includes roughly 2 million clones, approximately 95% detected once. About this clone itself: Its target is unknown.

Germline loops: CDR1 SEHNR, CDR2 FQNEAQ (reference sequence). This CDR3 has 13 amino acids. The ends were cut back, 2 bases at V and 7 bases at J, with 8 bases in the middle. The sample consisted of naive CD4+ T cells sorted from blood. The sample's subset: CD45RA+ positively selected. This TCR derives from a man between 18 and 35 years old in good health. This chain links TRBV7-9 with TRBJ2-2, with D unclear. The CDR3 loop is CASSLSGSGELFF. CDR3 nucleotide sequence: TGTGCCAGCAGCTTATCCGGAAGCGGGGAGCTGTTTTTT.